Listed below are T cell receptor beta chains from one sample, sequenced in a study of cytomegalovirus exposure and HLA in healthy donors. Only in-frame clones appear in the TCRdb table, and some are missing; sequencing was by immunoSEQ multiplex PCR. The sample has around 140,000 clones; around 80% are singletons. Source material: PBMCs. These receptors were taken from a female donor in good health and CMV-seronegative. The CDR3 runs from the conserved cysteine through the conserved F or W. D genes are given only for firm matches. Clone size is given for some rows only: seen once, a few or many times, or a class if the clone is expanded.

>once|TRBV9|TRBJ1-4|TRBD1
TGTGCCAGCAGCAAAGGACAGGGGTATGAAAAACTGTTTTTT
CASSKGQGYEKLFF
>once|TRBV6-5|TRBJ1-5|TRBD1
TGTGCCAGCAGCCGAACGACAGGGGTTAATCAGCCCCAGCATTTT
CASSRTTGVNQPQHF
>NA|TRBV21-1|TRBJ1-1|NA
TGTGCCAGCAGCAAAGGTGCGGGGGTGAATACTGAAGCTTTCTTT
CASSKGAGVNTEAFF
>once|TRBV4-2|TRBJ1-1|NA
TGTGCCAGCAGCCAAGTATTGAACACTGAAGCTTTCTTT
CASSQVLNTEAFF
>NA|TRBV7-2|TRBJ1-3|NA
TGTGCCAGCAGCTTAGTAGGGGCCCTCTCTGGAAACACCATATATTTT
CASSLVGALSGNTIYF
>NA|TRBV6-6|TRBJ2-7|TRBD1
TGTGCCAGCAGTTACTCGACAGGGGGCTACGAGCAGTACTTC
CASSYSTGGYEQYF
>NA|TRBV7-9|TRBJ2-5|NA
TGTGCCAGCAGCCGGACATTCCCGCAAGAGACCCAGTACTTC
CASSRTFPQETQYF
>NA|TRBV28|TRBJ2-5|TRBD1
TGTGCCAGCAGTCCTCCTCAGGGGGTGTTCGATGTGTACTTC
CASSPPQGVFDVYF
>NA|TRBV15|TRBJ1-3|NA
TGTGCCACCAGCAGAGATAAATATACAGGAGGAAACACCATATATTTT
CATSRDKYTGGNTIYF
>NA|TRBV5-1|TRBJ2-7|TRBD1
TGCGCCAGCAGCACCGGACAGGACTCCTACGAGCAGTACTTC
CASSTGQDSYEQYF